Below are 2 T cell receptor beta chains sequenced from a single sample in a study of regulatory T cells in long-lasting Graves disease. Arm-PCR of CDR3 regions with iRepertoire HTBI primers generated TCR beta libraries. TCRdb re-derived calls from the multiplex PCR reads in MiXCR, one entry per CDR3 protein. The table has 680,000 or so distinct CDR3 sequences, under 20% seen once. Time point given: newly diagnosed GD, antithyroid drugs for less than 3 months. Extracted PBMC RNA gave rise to the TCR library. The same sample was also studied in work on T cells in Graves' hyperthyroidism and ophthalmopathy.

Sequenced here: peripheral blood mononuclear cells (PBMCs), sampled at new diagnosis, from a patient treated with antithyroid drugs. All receptors come from a woman in her thirties with Graves disease.

Many counts were recorded for this clonotype. V is TRBV28 and J is TRBJ1-5; TRBD1 aligns across 7 bases. The CDR3 consists of 18 residues. Germline trimming cut 6 bases from V and 0 bases from J; bases unmatched to any gene: 14. The germline gives CDR1 MDHEN, CDR2 SYDVKM. Written as DNA, the CDR3 is TGTGCCAGCAGGACCGGGATACAGGGGATTTATAGCAATCAGCCCCAGCATTTT. It yields the protein CASRTGIQGIYSNQPQHF.

This clonotype has ten or more counts. V is TRBV7-9 and J is TRBJ1-1; the match to TRBD1 covers 7 bases. Germline CDR1 SEHNR, CDR2 FQNEAQ (reference sequence). V trimming: 5 bases; J trimming: 3 bases; junction bases outside the gene matches: 9. The CDR3 spans 15 residues. The CDR3 sequence: CASSRWQGEDTEAFF. The CDR3 nucleotides are TGTGCCAGCAGCCGTTGGCAGGGGGAGGACACTGAAGCTTTCTTT.